This is a list of T cell receptor beta chains from one sample in a study of beta chain features in type 1 diabetes. TCRdb's copy holds only in-frame clones and misses some; the assay was immunoSEQ multiplex PCR. The table lists 250,000 to 300,000 clones, 24% of them singletons. The sequenced sample was naive CD4+ T cells from blood. These receptors all come from a young woman with type 1 diabetes. Each CDR3 is given with its conserved first and last residue. The D gene is left open where the match is weak. Expanded clones are given a class, and other clones once, few, many or no size at all.

v_gene: TRBV28
d_gene: -
j_gene: TRBJ2-3
abundance: few
CDR3aa: CASSPTDGRPDTQYF
CDR3nt: TGTGCCAGCAGTCCTACAGATGGTCGGCCAGATACGCAGTATTTT

v_gene: TRBV5-1
d_gene: TRBD2
j_gene: TRBJ2-1
abundance: few
CDR3aa: CASSLAGGGELEQFF
CDR3nt: TGCGCCAGCAGCTTGGCTGGGGGAGGGGAACTTGAGCAGTTCTTC

v_gene: TRBV29-1
d_gene: -
j_gene: TRBJ1-1
abundance: few
CDR3aa: CSVAMWGLNTEAFF
CDR3nt: TGCAGCGTTGCGATGTGGGGCCTGAACACTGAAGCTTTCTTT

v_gene: TRBV28
d_gene: -
j_gene: TRBJ1-2
abundance: -
CDR3aa: CASSLNRVGGYTF
CDR3nt: TGTGCCAGCAGTTTAAACAGGGTGGGTGGCTACACCTTC

v_gene: TRBV20-1
d_gene: -
j_gene: TRBJ2-1
abundance: few
CDR3aa: CSAFQRFEQFF
CDR3nt: TGCAGTGCTTTTCAGCGGTTTGAGCAGTTCTTC

v_gene: TRBV30
d_gene: TRBD1
j_gene: TRBJ1-5
abundance: -
CDR3aa: CAWSVRTGGSQPQHF
CDR3nt: TGTGCCTGGAGTGTACGGACAGGGGGCAGTCAGCCCCAGCATTTT

v_gene: TRBV28
d_gene: TRBD1
j_gene: TRBJ1-4
abundance: -
CDR3aa: CASSGPGQSEKLFF
CDR3nt: TGTGCCAGCAGTGGACCGGGACAGAGTGAAAAACTGTTTTTT

v_gene: TRBV9
d_gene: -
j_gene: TRBJ2-5
abundance: -
CDR3aa: CASSPQSSFQGRYQETQYF
CDR3nt: TGTGCCAGCAGCCCCCAATCTTCGTTTCAGGGGCGATACCAAGAGACCCAGTACTTC

v_gene: TRBV19
d_gene: TRBD1
j_gene: TRBJ2-1
abundance: few
CDR3aa: CASSIVWGTGGHNEQFF
CDR3nt: TGTGCCAGTAGTATAGTCTGGGGGACAGGGGGCCACAATGAGCAGTTCTTC

v_gene: TRBV4-1
d_gene: TRBD2
j_gene: TRBJ2-7
abundance: -
CDR3aa: CASSQVNTAGVVYEQYF
CDR3nt: TGCGCCAGCAGCCAAGTGAACACTGCGGGAGTCGTATACGAGCAGTACTTC

v_gene: TRBV2
d_gene: TRBD2
j_gene: TRBJ2-5
abundance: -
CDR3aa: CASSRTSGREETQYF
CDR3nt: TGTGCCAGCAGTCGGACTAGCGGGAGAGAAGAGACCCAGTACTTC

v_gene: TRBV11-2
d_gene: TRBD1
j_gene: TRBJ2-7
abundance: few
CDR3aa: CASSQRQGSGIYEQYF
CDR3nt: TGTGCCAGCAGCCAAAGACAGGGGTCGGGAATCTACGAGCAGTACTTC

v_gene: TRBV7-9
d_gene: -
j_gene: TRBJ2-5
abundance: few
CDR3aa: CASSSRGTETQYF
CDR3nt: TGTGCCAGCAGCTCTAGGGGGACGGAGACCCAGTACTTC

v_gene: TRBV5-4
d_gene: TRBD1
j_gene: TRBJ2-2
abundance: -
CDR3aa: CASSFKTGADTGELFF
CDR3nt: TGTGCCAGCAGCTTTAAGACAGGGGCAGACACCGGGGAGCTGTTTTTT

v_gene: TRBV9
d_gene: -
j_gene: TRBJ1-1
abundance: -
CDR3aa: CASSSRYHAPLANTEAFF
CDR3nt: TGTGCCAGCAGCTCTCGCTATCATGCCCCCCTTGCGAACACTGAAGCTTTCTTT

v_gene: TRBV15
d_gene: -
j_gene: TRBJ2-7
abundance: -
CDR3aa: CATSRGGDFSYEQYF
CDR3nt: TGTGCCACCAGCAGAGGAGGGGACTTCTCCTACGAGCAGTACTTC

v_gene: TRBV30
d_gene: TRBD2
j_gene: TRBJ2-5
abundance: -
CDR3aa: CAWSFGRARETQYF
CDR3nt: TGTGCCTGGAGCTTCGGGAGGGCCAGGGAGACCCAGTACTTC

v_gene: TRBV9
d_gene: TRBD2
j_gene: TRBJ2-1
abundance: -
CDR3aa: CASSVVAGGSNEQFF
CDR3nt: TGTGCCAGCAGCGTAGTAGCGGGGGGAAGTAATGAGCAGTTCTTC

v_gene: TRBV11-2
d_gene: TRBD2
j_gene: TRBJ2-5
abundance: -
CDR3aa: CASSSLAGLRETQYF
CDR3nt: TGTGCCAGCAGCTCCTTAGCGGGATTACGGGAGACCCAGTACTTC

v_gene: TRBV7-8
d_gene: -
j_gene: TRBJ2-7
abundance: few
CDR3aa: CASSPGRPPHYEQYF
CDR3nt: TGTGCCAGCAGCCCAGGGCGGCCTCCCCACTACGAGCAGTACTTC

v_gene: TRBV5-4
d_gene: -
j_gene: TRBJ2-1
abundance: few
CDR3aa: CASSLRGSYNEQFF
CDR3nt: TGTGCCAGCAGCCTAAGGGGCTCCTACAATGAGCAGTTCTTC

v_gene: TRBV5-1
d_gene: -
j_gene: TRBJ1-1
abundance: -
CDR3aa: CASSPLTTRMNTEAFF
CDR3nt: TGCGCCAGCAGCCCACTCACGACACGCATGAACACTGAAGCTTTCTTT

v_gene: TRBV29-1
d_gene: TRBD2
j_gene: TRBJ2-1
abundance: -
CDR3aa: CSVEPGLAGAYNEQFF
CDR3nt: TGCAGCGTTGAACCAGGACTAGCGGGAGCCTACAATGAGCAGTTCTTC

v_gene: TRBV5-1
d_gene: TRBD1
j_gene: TRBJ2-1
abundance: -
CDR3aa: CASSMGQGIYNEQFF
CDR3nt: TGCGCCAGCAGCATGGGACAGGGAATATACAATGAGCAGTTCTTC

v_gene: TRBV7-9
d_gene: -
j_gene: TRBJ1-1
abundance: -
CDR3aa: CASSRRQDEAFF
CDR3nt: TGTGCCAGCAGCCGTCGACAGGACGAAGCTTTCTTT

v_gene: TRBV5-4
d_gene: -
j_gene: TRBJ2-7
abundance: -
CDR3aa: CASSARQDLGEQYF
CDR3nt: TGTGCCAGCAGCGCCCGACAGGACCTGGGGGAGCAGTACTTC

v_gene: TRBV20-1
d_gene: TRBD2
j_gene: TRBJ2-7
abundance: -
CDR3aa: CSARRGGEQYF
CDR3nt: TGCAGTGCTAGGCGCGGGGGCGAGCAGTACTTC

v_gene: TRBV7-3
d_gene: TRBD1
j_gene: TRBJ1-1
abundance: -
CDR3aa: CASSLQGADTEAFF
CDR3nt: TGTGCCAGCAGCTTACAGGGGGCAGACACTGAAGCTTTCTTT

v_gene: TRBV5-1
d_gene: TRBD1
j_gene: TRBJ1-1
abundance: -
CDR3aa: CASSSGHTGGTEAFF
CDR3nt: TGCGCCAGCAGCTCAGGACACACAGGGGGCACTGAAGCTTTCTTT

v_gene: TRBV7-9
d_gene: -
j_gene: TRBJ1-4
abundance: few
CDR3aa: CASDTGLNEKLFF
CDR3nt: TGTGCCAGCGACACAGGCCTTAATGAAAAACTGTTTTTT

v_gene: TRBV2
d_gene: TRBD1
j_gene: TRBJ2-2
abundance: few
CDR3aa: CASSDPRQGNTGELFF
CDR3nt: TGTGCCAGCAGTGACCCAAGACAGGGGAACACCGGGGAGCTGTTTTTT